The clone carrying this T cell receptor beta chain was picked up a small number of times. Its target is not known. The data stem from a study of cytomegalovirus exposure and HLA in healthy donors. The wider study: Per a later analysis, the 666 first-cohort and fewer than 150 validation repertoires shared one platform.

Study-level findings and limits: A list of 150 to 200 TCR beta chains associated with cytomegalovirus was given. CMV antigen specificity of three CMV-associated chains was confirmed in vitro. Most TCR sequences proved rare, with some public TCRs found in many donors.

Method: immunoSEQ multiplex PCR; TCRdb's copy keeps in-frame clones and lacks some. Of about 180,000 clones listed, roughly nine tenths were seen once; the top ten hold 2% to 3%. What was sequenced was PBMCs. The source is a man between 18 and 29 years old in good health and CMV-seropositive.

The CDR3 sequence: CASSYSEEGSPLHF. In DNA form, the CDR3 reads TGTGCCAGCAGTTACTCGGAGGAGGGATCACCCCTCCACTTT. The J gene is TRBJ1-6, the V gene TRBV6-5; D ambiguous. Trimming shortened V by 0 bases and J by 10 bases, and 10 bases separated the two germline ends. The CDR3 consists of 14 residues. The germline V gene encodes CDR1 MNHEY and CDR2 SVGAGI.